This T cell receptor (beta chain) was identified in a study of Tregs in tolerant kidney transplant recipients (dated by TCRdb to about 2019). Turning to the overall study: TCRbeta sequencing was used in the study to identify donor-specific regulatory T cells before combined kidney and bone marrow transplantation, and the identified cells were then tracked after transplant. Several methods of expanding Tregs specific for an allogeneic donor were compared by TCRbeta repertoire sequencing in a few healthy controls. What the research found in general, with its limitations: The study was limited by small patient numbers, and the findings need validation in larger populations and under other immunosuppression protocols. Expanding Tregs with activated donor B cells appeared to identify the most biologically relevant and donor-specific TCRbeta repertoire. Biological reproducibility was not directly addressed, though technical replication error appeared minimal.

For TCRbeta CDR3 sequencing, genomic DNA was extracted from sorted cells using the QIAGEN DNeasy Blood and Tissue Kit. High-throughput TCRbeta CDR3 sequencing, which included PCR amplification with bias correction and internal controls, was done commercially through immunoSEQ. The original pipeline was this. Unique productive TCRbeta sequences were defined by CDR3 nucleotide sequence when primers matched and otherwise by CDR3 amino acid sequence together with Vbeta and Jbeta genes. As a correction for sorting error, sequences shared between sorted populations at a frequency ratio of 2:1 or less were discarded, and the remaining shared sequences were assigned to the higher population. Donor-reactive sequences were defined as at least 5-fold expanded in CFSE-low cells versus unstimulated cells, with frequency of at least 0.01% in CFSE-low cells. Repertoire divergence was quantified by Jensen-Shannon divergence calculated from the top 100 TCRbeta sequences ranked by frequency. For samples with multiple sequencing runs, sorting error was corrected separately for each run before the runs were pooled. TCRdb stores this immuneACCESS table with in-frame sequences only. Part of the clones is absent; in the studies checked, under half of the shortfall reflects unresolved V genes, and no reason is known for the rest. V, J and clone size reflect that table, while D and trimming were determined from the DNA. This sample comprises more than 95,000 clones, almost 95% of them detected only once. The ten top clones hold approximately 0.6% of the sample.

Thawed PBMCs were FACS-sorted into unstimulated Tregs (CD4+CD25+CD127-), CD4+ non-Tregs (CD4+CD25-), CD4 cells and CD8 cells. Healthy control blood was obtained either as purchased buffy coats or from healthy volunteers. Healthy control blood was separated into PBMCs by Ficoll density gradient and cryopreserved, and patient PBMCs were collected both before and after transplant. This clone was seen a handful of times. Its target antigen remains unknown. No per-base quality is available; no much larger clone lies one base away. The junction carries 7 bases between V and J, which are trimmed by 0 bases and 3 bases respectively. Reading from cysteine to phenylalanine, the CDR3 counts 13 amino acids. Only CDR3 DNA remains: 39 bases, in frame from the first base. Reading the germline V gene gives CDR1 SGHRS and CDR2 YFSETQ.

The source is a human donor in good health. The rearrangement combines TRBV5-1 with TRBJ2-7; the D gene is perhaps TRBD2, on 5 matching bases. Source material: CD4+ T cells from blood. The CDR3 sequence is CASSLEGGYEQYF. The nucleotide sequence is TGCGCCAGCAGCTTGGAAGGAGGCTACGAGCAGTACTTC.